This T cell receptor beta chain was sequenced in a study of cytomegalovirus exposure and HLA in healthy donors. Study-level background: According to later analysis, the same platform produced the 120 validation and over 600 first-cohort repertoires.

About this clone itself: The target antigen is unknown.

The protocol was immunoSEQ multiplex PCR, while the TCRdb copy is restricted to in-frame clones and leaves out a portion. The data hold about 74,000 clones, with around 94% observed a single time. The study, taken as a whole, reports: Many donors carried some public TCRs, although rarity characterized most TCR sequences. Confirmation was obtained in vitro that three CMV-associated chains are specific for CMV antigens. Later, an analysis found that TCR clusters from the first cohort tended to co-occur in the 120 or so validation repertoires.

The sequence was obtained from a woman under 30 in good health and CMV-seropositive. Sequenced: PBMCs.

This CDR3 is CASSWGDRGGYEQYF. CDR3 coding DNA: TGCGCCAGCAGCTGGGGGGACAGGGGAGGATACGAGCAGTACTTC. This chain links TRBV5-1 with TRBJ2-7; 10 nucleotides line up with TRBD1. The V segment lost 3 bases and the J segment 4 bases; nucleotides outside the gene matches: 7. The CDR3 length is 15 residues. CDR1 and CDR2 from the germline V gene are SGHRS and YFSETQ.